A selection of T cell receptor beta chains follows, all from one sample in a study of T cell responses to AZD1222 COVID-19 vaccine. The protocol was immunoSEQ multiplex PCR, while the TCRdb copy is restricted to in-frame clones and leaves out a portion. Of approximately 130,000 clones listed, approximately 90% are singletons. This specimen consisted of peripheral blood, obtained 28 days after the second AZD1222 dose. These receptors were collected from an adult who received the AZD1222 COVID-19 vaccine. The CDR3 runs from the conserved cysteine through the conserved F or W. The D gene is left open where the match is weak. The size of a clone is reported for some rows only, either as once, few or many, or as a class for expanded clones.

TRBV25-1	TRBJ1-1	.	.	CASRGQYTEAFF
TRBV5-6	TRBJ1-2	.	TRBD1	CASSPGTGGYYGYTF
TRBV30	TRBJ2-7	.	.	CAWSVRMGFAGHEQYF
TRBV10-2	TRBJ2-7	.	.	CASSSAERSEQYF
TRBV6-2/TRBV6-3	TRBJ1-4	.	.	CASSYLVEPTNEKLFF
TRBV6-5	TRBJ1-2	.	.	CASSYGAGFGYGYTF
TRBV6-5	TRBJ1-2	.	TRBD1	CASSTDRGRDGYTF
TRBV2	TRBJ2-7	.	.	CASSEILYSYEQYF
TRBV5-1	TRBJ2-7	.	.	CASSLEVSYEQYF
TRBV7-9	TRBJ2-7	.	TRBD1	CASSSAAGGPKQYF
TRBV27	TRBJ1-2	.	TRBD1	CASSRQGTYGYTF
TRBV6-5	TRBJ1-2	once	.	CASSYLGQVFPYGYTF
TRBV11-3	TRBJ1-2	.	.	CASSPRTDYGYTF
TRBV29-1	TRBJ2-3	.	.	CSVGGQPTDTQYF
TRBV19	TRBJ2-1	.	.	CASTQVSGAFYNEQFF
TRBV27	TRBJ2-1	once	.	CASSWGSEQFF
TRBV28	TRBJ1-6	.	TRBD1	CASMGQGDWALHF
TRBV18	TRBJ2-3	.	.	CASSPRSGLGGNTDTQYF
TRBV9	TRBJ1-5	.	.	CASSVEGVVNSNQPQHF
TRBV20-1	TRBJ1-1	.	.	CSARRGPEAFF
TRBV29-1	TRBJ2-5	.	TRBD2	CSVLRLAIPQETQYF
TRBV6-5	TRBJ2-5	few	TRBD1	CASRTQGFGQTQYF
TRBV30	TRBJ1-5	.	TRBD1	CAWSTGTGFQPQHF
TRBV30	TRBJ1-1	.	.	CAWSKRRAQTEAFF
TRBV29-1	TRBJ1-5	.	.	CSVIWGTNQPQHF
TRBV7-8	TRBJ1-2	.	.	CASSRGGSYTF
TRBV6-5	TRBJ1-1	once	.	CASFSNGDWGTEAFF
TRBV5-1	TRBJ1-1	.	.	CASSFGQTEAFF
TRBV28	TRBJ2-3	few	.	CASNPQGLGDTQYF
TRBV5-1	TRBJ2-5	.	TRBD2	CASSSASGGETQYF
TRBV2	TRBJ2-7	few	TRBD1	CASRIGTGVHEQYF
TRBV9	TRBJ1-2	.	TRBD1	CASSRDRVHGYTF
TRBV5-1	TRBJ2-3	once	TRBD2	CASSLSGGPADTQYF
TRBV3-1/TRBV3-2	TRBJ1-1	once	TRBD1	CASSGGGRTEAFF
TRBV6-5	TRBJ2-1	.	.	CASSFSGVGTYNEQFF
TRBV5-6	TRBJ2-3	.	.	CASSLEVWSRTDTQYF
TRBV6-5	TRBJ1-2	.	.	CASSYRQGPSYGYTF
TRBV5-5	TRBJ2-1	.	.	CASSLGTLNEQFF
TRBV13	TRBJ2-7	.	TRBD2	CASSYTAGGFSYEQYF
TRBV5-1	TRBJ2-1	.	.	CASSMRDTYNEQFF
TRBV6-2/TRBV6-3	TRBJ2-1	few	.	CASSLSNSNEQFF
TRBV4-2	TRBJ1-5	.	.	CASSQDGSGGNQPQHF
TRBV5-6	TRBJ1-1	.	.	CASSLDAGRTEAFF